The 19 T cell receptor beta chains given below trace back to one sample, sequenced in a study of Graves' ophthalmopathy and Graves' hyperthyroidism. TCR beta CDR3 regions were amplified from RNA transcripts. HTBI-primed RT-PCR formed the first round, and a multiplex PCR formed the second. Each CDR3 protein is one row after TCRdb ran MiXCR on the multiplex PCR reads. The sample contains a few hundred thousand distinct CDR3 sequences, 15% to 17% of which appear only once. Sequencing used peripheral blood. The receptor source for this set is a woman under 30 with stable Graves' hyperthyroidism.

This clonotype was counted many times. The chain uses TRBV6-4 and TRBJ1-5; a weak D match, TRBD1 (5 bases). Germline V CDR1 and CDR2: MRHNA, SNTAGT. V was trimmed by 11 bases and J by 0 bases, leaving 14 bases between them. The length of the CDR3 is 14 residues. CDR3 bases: TGTGCCCACTATGTAGGGACTAGCAATCAGCCCCAGCATTTT. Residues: CAHYVGTSNQPQHF.

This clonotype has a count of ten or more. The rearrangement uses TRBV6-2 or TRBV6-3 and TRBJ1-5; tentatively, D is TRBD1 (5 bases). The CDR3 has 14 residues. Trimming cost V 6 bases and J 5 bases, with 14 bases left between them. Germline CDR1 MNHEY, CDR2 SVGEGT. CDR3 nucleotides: TGTGCCAGCAGCCTAGGACAATGGGATCAGCCCCAGCATTTT. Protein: CASSLGQWDQPQHF.

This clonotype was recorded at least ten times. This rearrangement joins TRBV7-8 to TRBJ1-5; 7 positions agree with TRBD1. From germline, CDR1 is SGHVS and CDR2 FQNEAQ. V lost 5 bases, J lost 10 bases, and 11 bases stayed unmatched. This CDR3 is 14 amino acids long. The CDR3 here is CASSLNRGISPQHF. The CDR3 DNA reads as TGTGCCAGCAGCCTAAACAGGGGCATCAGCCCCCAGCATTTT. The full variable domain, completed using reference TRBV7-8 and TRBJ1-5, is GAGVSQSPRYKVAKRGQDVALRCDPISGHVSLFWYQQALGQGPEFLTYFQNEAQLDKSGLPSDRFFAERPEGSVSTLKIQRTQQEDSAVYLCASSLNRGISPQHFGDGTRLSIL.

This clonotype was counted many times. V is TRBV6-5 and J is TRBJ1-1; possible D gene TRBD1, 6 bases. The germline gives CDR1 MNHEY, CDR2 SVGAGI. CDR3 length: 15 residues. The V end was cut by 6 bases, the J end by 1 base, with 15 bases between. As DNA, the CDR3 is TGTGCCAGCAGGAGGGGGAGACCTACGAACACTGAAGCTTTCTTT. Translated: CASRRGRPTNTEAFF.

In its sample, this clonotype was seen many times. The CDR3 reads CASSSSGIQETQYF. The CDR3 region has the DNA TGTGCCAGCAGTTCCAGCGGCATCCAAGAGACCCAGTACTTC. This rearrangement joins TRBV6-2 or TRBV6-3 to TRBJ2-5; D might be TRBD2 (5 bases). The CDR3 is 14 residues long. Germline V gene sequence: CDR1 MNHEY, CDR2 SVGEGT. Trimming took off 4 bases at V and 1 base at J, with 10 bases between the two ends.

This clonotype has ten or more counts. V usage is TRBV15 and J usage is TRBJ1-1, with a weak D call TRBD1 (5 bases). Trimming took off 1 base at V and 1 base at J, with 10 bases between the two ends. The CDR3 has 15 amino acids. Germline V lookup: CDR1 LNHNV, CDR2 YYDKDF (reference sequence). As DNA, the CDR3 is TGTGCCACCAGCAGAGTTAGAACAGGGAACACTGAAGCTTTCTTT. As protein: CATSRVRTGNTEAFF.

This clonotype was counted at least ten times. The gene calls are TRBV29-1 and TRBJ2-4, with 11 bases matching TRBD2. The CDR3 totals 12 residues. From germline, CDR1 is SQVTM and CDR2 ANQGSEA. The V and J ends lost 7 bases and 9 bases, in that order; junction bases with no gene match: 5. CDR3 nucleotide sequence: TGCAGCGCCGGGACTAGCGGAGGCATTCAGTACTTC. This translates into CSAGTSGGIQYF.

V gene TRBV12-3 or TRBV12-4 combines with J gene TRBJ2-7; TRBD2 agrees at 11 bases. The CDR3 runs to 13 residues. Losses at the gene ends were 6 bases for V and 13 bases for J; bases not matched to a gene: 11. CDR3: CASSFGTSGLFYF. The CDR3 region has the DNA TGTGCCAGCAGCTTCGGGACTAGCGGCTTATTTTACTTC.

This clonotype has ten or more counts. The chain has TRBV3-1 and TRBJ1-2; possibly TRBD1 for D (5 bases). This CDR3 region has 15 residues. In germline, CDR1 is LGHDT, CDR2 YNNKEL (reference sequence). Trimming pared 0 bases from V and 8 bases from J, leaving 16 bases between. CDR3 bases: TGTGCCAGCAGCCAAGATCGTGGGGCCCTTCGAGGCTACACCTTC. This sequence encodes CASSQDRGALRGYTF.

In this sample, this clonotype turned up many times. The CDR3, as DNA: TGTGCCAGCAGTGACCCTTCTGGGGGCCCTTGGTATGGCTACACCTTC. This gives the protein CASSDPSGGPWYGYTF. V is TRBV25-1 and J is TRBJ1-2; D possibly corresponds to TRBD1 (6 bases). CDR1 MGHDK and CDR2 SYGVNS come from the germline V gene. The length of the CDR3 is 16 residues. Trimming left V 3 bases short and J 5 bases short, with 19 bases between.

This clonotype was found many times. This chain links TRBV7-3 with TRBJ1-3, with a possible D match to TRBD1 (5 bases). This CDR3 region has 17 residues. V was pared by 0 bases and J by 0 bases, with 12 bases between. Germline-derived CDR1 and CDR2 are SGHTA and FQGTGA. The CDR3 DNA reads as TGTGCCAGCAGCTTAACGGGACCGTCAAGCTCTGGAAACACCATATATTTT. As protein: CASSLTGPSSSGNTIYF.

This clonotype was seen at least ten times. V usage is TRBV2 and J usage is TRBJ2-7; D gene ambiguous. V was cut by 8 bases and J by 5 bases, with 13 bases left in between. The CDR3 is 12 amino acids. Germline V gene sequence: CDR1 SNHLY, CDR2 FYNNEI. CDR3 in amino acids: CASGIETNEQYF. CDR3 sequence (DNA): TGTGCCAGCGGGATCGAGACAAACGAGCAGTACTTC.

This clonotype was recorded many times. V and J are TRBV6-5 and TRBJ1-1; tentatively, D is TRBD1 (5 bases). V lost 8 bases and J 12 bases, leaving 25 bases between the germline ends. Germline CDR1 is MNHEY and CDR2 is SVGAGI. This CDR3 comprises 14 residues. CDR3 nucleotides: TGTGCCAGCCCCCCCGGGGCGGGCACCGCCTTGACTTTCTTT. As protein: CASPPGAGTALTFF.

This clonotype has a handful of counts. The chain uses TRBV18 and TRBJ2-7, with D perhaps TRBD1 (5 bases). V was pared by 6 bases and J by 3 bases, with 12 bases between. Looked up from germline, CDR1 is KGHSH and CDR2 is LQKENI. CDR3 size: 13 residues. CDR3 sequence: CASSSGHIYEQYF. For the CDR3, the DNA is TGTGCCAGCTCCTCTGGACACATCTACGAGCAGTACTTC.

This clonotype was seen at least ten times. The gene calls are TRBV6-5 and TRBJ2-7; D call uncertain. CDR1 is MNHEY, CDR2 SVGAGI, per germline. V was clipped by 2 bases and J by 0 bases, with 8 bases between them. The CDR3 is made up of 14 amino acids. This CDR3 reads CASSYVGTSYEQYF. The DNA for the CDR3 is TGTGCCAGCAGTTACGTCGGCACCTCCTACGAGCAGTACTTC.

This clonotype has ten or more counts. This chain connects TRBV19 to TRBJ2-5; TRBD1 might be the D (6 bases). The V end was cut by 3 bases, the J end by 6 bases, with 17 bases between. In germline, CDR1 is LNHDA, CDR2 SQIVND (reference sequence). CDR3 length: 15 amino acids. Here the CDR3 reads CASSISQGPPKTQYF. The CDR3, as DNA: TGTGCCAGTAGTATTTCACAGGGTCCTCCGAAGACCCAGTACTTC. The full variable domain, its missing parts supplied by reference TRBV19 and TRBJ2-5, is DGGITQSPKYLFRKEGQNVTLSCEQNLNHDAMYWYRQDPGQGLRLIYYSQIVNDFQKGDIAEGYSVSREKKESFPLTVTSAQKNPTAFYLCASSISQGPPKTQYFGPGTRLLVL.

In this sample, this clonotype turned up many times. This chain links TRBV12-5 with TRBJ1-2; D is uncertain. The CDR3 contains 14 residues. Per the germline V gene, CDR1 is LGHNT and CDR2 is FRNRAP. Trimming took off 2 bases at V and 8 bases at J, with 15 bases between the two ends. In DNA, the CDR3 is TGTGCTAGTGGTTTGCCCCGGTGGAGTCTCGGCTACACCTTC. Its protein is CASGLPRWSLGYTF. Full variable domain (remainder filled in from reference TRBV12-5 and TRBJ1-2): DARVTQTPRHKVTEMGQEVTMRCQPILGHNTVFWYRQTMMQGLELLAYFRNRAPLDDSGMPKDRFSAEMPDATLATLKIQPSEPRDSAVYFCASGLPRWSLGYTFGSGTRLTVV.

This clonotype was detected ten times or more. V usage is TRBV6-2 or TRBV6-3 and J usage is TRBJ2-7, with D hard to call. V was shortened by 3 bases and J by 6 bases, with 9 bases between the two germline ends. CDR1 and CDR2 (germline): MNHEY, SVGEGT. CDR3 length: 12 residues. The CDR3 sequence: CASSYRQLEQYF. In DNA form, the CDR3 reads TGTGCCAGCAGTTATCGGCAGCTCGAGCAGTACTTC.

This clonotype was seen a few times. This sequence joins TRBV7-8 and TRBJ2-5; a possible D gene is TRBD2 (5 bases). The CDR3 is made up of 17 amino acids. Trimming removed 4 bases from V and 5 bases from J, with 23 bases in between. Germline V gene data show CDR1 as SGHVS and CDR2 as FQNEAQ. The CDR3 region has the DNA TGTGCCAGCAGCTCGACGACGGGATCCCGCCTGGGGGAGACCCAGTACTTC. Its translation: CASSSTTGSRLGETQYF.